The 18 T cell receptor beta chains below come from one sample, sequenced in a study of T cell repertoires in cytomegalovirus infection. A single record per CDR3 protein comes from TCRdb applying MiXCR to the reads. In the table there are around 360,000 distinct CDR3 sequences, roughly a third of which are singletons. The antigens of these receptors remain unknown. The sequencing used cultured PBMCs, collected from culture after CMV antigen stimulation. The receptor set was obtained from a human donor in good health (CMV status not recorded). Some clones in this sample may be carry-over from other donors' samples.

This clonotype was recorded a few times. The rearrangement uses TRBV4-1 and TRBJ2-2; weak D call: TRBD2 (6 bases). Per the germline V gene, CDR1 is MGHRA and CDR2 is YSYEKL. Between the trimmed V and J ends, which lost 0 bases and 7 bases, there was a span of 12 bases. The length of the CDR3 is 15 residues. The CDR3 sequence: CASSQDRGLVGELFF. The CDR3 DNA reads as TGCGCCAGCAGCCAAGATAGGGGACTTGTCGGGGAGCTGTTTTTT.

CDR3 region: CSGTLVSDTQYF. The CDR3 DNA reads TGCAGCGGGACACTAGTTTCAGATACGCAGTATTTT. The genes are TRBV29-1 and TRBJ2-3; D could derive from TRBD1 or TRBD2 (5 bases each). Germline CDR1 and CDR2: SQVTM and ANQGSEA. V was trimmed by 7 bases and J by 4 bases, leaving 12 bases between them. This CDR3 has 12 residues.

The V call is TRBV2, the J call TRBJ2-3; the D gene is possibly TRBD1 (6 bases). CDR1 and CDR2 (germline): SNHLY, FYNNEI. The CDR3 runs to 15 residues. Trimming shortened V by 4 bases and J by 8 bases, and 19 bases separated the two germline ends. CDR3 residues: CASSAPNTGWATQYF. The CDR3 DNA follows: TGTGCCAGCAGTGCACCGAACACAGGGTGGGCTACGCAGTATTTT.

V gene TRBV11-3 combines with J gene TRBJ2-1, with D unresolved. The CDR3 length is 13 residues. Trimming pared 7 bases from V and 9 bases from J, leaving 16 bases between. Germline V lookup: CDR1 SGHNT, CDR2 YENEEA. CDR3 coding DNA: TGTGCCAGCATAATTGCCCCCTGTTCTGAGCAGTTCTTC. It translates to CASIIAPCSEQFF.

V and J are TRBV6-2 or TRBV6-3 and TRBJ2-3; 14 nucleotides line up with TRBD2. Germline loops: CDR1 MNHEY, CDR2 SVGEGT. The CDR3 runs to 17 residues. With V trimmed by 6 bases and J by 4 bases, 9 bases remained unmatched. Here the CDR3 reads CASSYTGTSGSPDTQYF. The CDR3 DNA sequence: TGTGCCAGCAGCTACACCGGGACTAGCGGGAGCCCAGATACGCAGTATTTT.

This clonotype appeared once. This rearrangement joins TRBV24-1 to TRBJ2-7; D ambiguous. Germline CDR1 KGHDR, CDR2 SFDVKD. The V gene lost 0 bases and the J gene lost 5 bases, with 7 bases spanning the gap. This CDR3 spans 13 amino acids. The CDR3 nucleotides are TGTGCCACCAGTGATTTGCAAACGCACGAGCAGTACTTC. Protein sequence: CATSDLQTHEQYF.

The V and J genes are TRBV7-9 and TRBJ2-7; D possibly corresponds to TRBD2 (6 bases). The CDR3 extends over 14 amino acids. Germline assignment: CDR1 SEHNR and CDR2 FQNEAQ (reference sequence). Trimming removed 4 bases from V and 7 bases from J, with 17 bases in between. CDR3 sequence (DNA): TGTGCCAGCAGCTCCTACCGGGACGCGGGGGAGCAGTACGTC. As protein: CASSSYRDAGEQYV.

This clonotype showed up many times. The genes are TRBV11-2 and TRBJ1-1, with 11 bases matching TRBD1. The CDR3 has 17 amino acids. J gave up 3 bases and V 6 bases, and 12 bases lay outside the gene matches. CDR1 SGHAT and CDR2 FQNNGV come from the germline V gene. The CDR3, as DNA: TGTGCCAGCAGGCCAACCGGGACAGGGGGTCCGTACACTGAAGCTTTCTTT. Translation gives CASRPTGTGGPYTEAFF.

V is TRBV11-3 and J is TRBJ1-1, with a possible D match to TRBD1 (5 bases). Trimming took 0 bases from V and 5 from J, leaving 13 bases between them. Looked up from germline, CDR1 is SGHNT and CDR2 is YENEEA. CDR3 size: 15 residues. The CDR3: CASSLEDLKGTEAFF. The DNA of the CDR3 is TGTGCCAGCAGCTTAGAGGATCTTAAGGGGACTGAAGCTTTCTTT.

V and J are TRBV7-2 and TRBJ2-5, with TRBD2 matching over 15 bases. CDR3 length: 17 amino acids. V lost 2 bases, J lost 5 bases, and 6 bases stayed unmatched. Germline assignment: CDR1 SGHTA and CDR2 FQGNSA. CDR3 bases: TGTGCCAGCAGCTTATGGACTAGCGGGAGGGCCGGGGAGACCCAGTACTTC. Encoded protein: CASSLWTSGRAGETQYF.

A few counts support this clonotype. V gene TRBV15 combines with J gene TRBJ2-1, with D perhaps TRBD1 or TRBD2 (6 bases each). CDR1 and CDR2 (germline): LNHNV, YYDKDF (reference sequence). Trimming shortened V by 8 bases and J by 5 bases, and 16 bases separated the two germline ends. This CDR3 is 14 amino acids long. CDR3 protein: CATGIRGRDNEQFF. CDR3 sequence (DNA): TGTGCCACCGGCATCCGGGGGCGCGACAATGAGCAGTTCTTC.

The chain combines TRBV7-2 with TRBJ2-7; the match to TRBD2 covers 8 bases. This CDR3 is 16 amino acids long. Germline V gene data show CDR1 as SGHTA and CDR2 as FQGNSA. The J segment lost 2 bases and the V segment lost 3 bases, leaving 9 bases of the junction unmatched. The CDR3 DNA reads TGTGCCAGCAGCTTCCGGGCCGGGACTAGGCCCTACGAGCAGTACTTC. Translated: CASSFRAGTRPYEQYF.

In its sample, this clonotype was seen a few times. For the CDR3, the DNA is TGTGCCATCAGTTTGGAGGGGTACGAGCAGTACGTC. This gives the protein CAISLEGYEQYV. The rearrangement joins TRBV10-3 to TRBJ2-7, with D perhaps matching TRBD2 (6 bases). The CDR3 runs 12 residues. Trimming shortened V by 5 bases and J by 4 bases, and 9 bases separated the two germline ends. The germline gives CDR1 ENHRY, CDR2 SYGVKD.

This sequence joins TRBV19 and TRBJ2-7; D is possibly TRBD1 (6 bases). V dropped 8 bases and J dropped 3 bases, with 14 bases sitting between them. Germline CDR1 reads LNHDA; CDR2 reads SQIVND (reference sequence). The length of the CDR3 is 13 residues. CDR3 in DNA: TGTGCCAGTGGGTTCGGACAGCTCTACGAGCAGTACTTC. This translates into CASGFGQLYEQYF.

This clonotype showed up just a few times. The V and J genes are TRBV7-6 and TRBJ1-5; no firm D call. There are 14 residues in the CDR3. V was shortened by 3 bases and J by 3 bases, with 9 bases between the two germline ends. Germline lookup yields CDR1 SGHVS and CDR2 FNYEAQ. The chain's CDR3 is CASSFGPINQPQHF. The DNA for the CDR3 is TGTGCCAGCAGCTTTGGACCGATCAATCAGCCCCAGCATTTT.

This clonotype has just a few counts. In DNA form, the CDR3 reads TGTGCCATCAGTGAGGACCGGCGCCCCTCCTACAATGAGCAGTTCTTC. Its translation is CAISEDRRPSYNEQFF. This chain joins TRBV10-3 and TRBJ2-1; no clear D. Germline V gives CDR1 ENHRY, CDR2 SYGVKD. V lost 2 bases, J lost 0 bases, and 11 bases lay in between. This CDR3 has 16 residues.

The sample holds a few counts of this clonotype. The chain couples TRBV9 to TRBJ1-1; a weak D match, TRBD1 (5 bases). The length of the CDR3 is 15 residues. V was trimmed by 0 bases and J by 4 bases, leaving 13 bases between them. The germline V gene has CDR1 SGDLS and CDR2 YYNGEE. As DNA, the CDR3 is TGTGCCAGCAGCGTAGGACCTCGGGGCGGCACTGAAGCTTTCTTT. Protein product: CASSVGPRGGTEAFF.

The chain uses TRBV27 and TRBJ2-3, with no clear D. Germline loops: CDR1 MNHEY, CDR2 SMNVEV (reference sequence). This CDR3 contains 12 residues. V was cut by 4 bases and J by 7 bases, with 9 bases left in between. The CDR3 here is CASSSSTNTQYF. For the CDR3, the DNA is TGTGCCAGCAGTTCCTCGACAAATACGCAGTATTTT.